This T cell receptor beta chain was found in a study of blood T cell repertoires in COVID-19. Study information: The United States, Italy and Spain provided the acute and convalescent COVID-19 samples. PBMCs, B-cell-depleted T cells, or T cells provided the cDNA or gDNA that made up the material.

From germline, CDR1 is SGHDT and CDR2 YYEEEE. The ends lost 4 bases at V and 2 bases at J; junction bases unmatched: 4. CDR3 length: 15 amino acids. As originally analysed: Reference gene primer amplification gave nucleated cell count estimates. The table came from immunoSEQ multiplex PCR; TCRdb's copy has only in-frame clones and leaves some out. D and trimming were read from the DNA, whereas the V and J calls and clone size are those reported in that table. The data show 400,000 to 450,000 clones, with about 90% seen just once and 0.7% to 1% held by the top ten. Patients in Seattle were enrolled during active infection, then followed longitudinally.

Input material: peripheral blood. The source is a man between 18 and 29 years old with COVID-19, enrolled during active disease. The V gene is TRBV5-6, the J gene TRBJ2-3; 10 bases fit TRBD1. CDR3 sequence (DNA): TGTGCCAGCAGCCATGACAGGGGGCTCACAGATACGCAGTATTTT. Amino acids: CASSHDRGLTDTQYF.